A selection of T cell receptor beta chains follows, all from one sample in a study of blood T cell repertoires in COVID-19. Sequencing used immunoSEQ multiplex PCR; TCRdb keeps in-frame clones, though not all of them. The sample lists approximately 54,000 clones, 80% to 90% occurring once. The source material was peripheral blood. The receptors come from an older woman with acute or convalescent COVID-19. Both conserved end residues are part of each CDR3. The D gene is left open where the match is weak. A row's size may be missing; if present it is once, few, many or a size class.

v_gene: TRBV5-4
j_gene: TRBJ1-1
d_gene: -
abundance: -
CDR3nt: TGTGCCAGCAGCTTGGGAGGTCGGGAGGACACTGAAGCTTTCTTT
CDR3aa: CASSLGGREDTEAFF

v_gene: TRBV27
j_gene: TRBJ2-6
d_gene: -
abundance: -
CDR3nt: TGTGCCAGCAGTTCCTTCTCTGGGGCCAACGTCCTGACTTTC
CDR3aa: CASSSFSGANVLTF

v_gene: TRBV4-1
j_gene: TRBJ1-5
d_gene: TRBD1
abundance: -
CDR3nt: TGCGCCAGCAGCCAACAAGCGGGACAGGGAACTGCTCAGCCCCAGCATTTT
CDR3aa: CASSQQAGQGTAQPQHF

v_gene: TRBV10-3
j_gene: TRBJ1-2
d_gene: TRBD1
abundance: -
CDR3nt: TGTGCCATCAGCCTAGGGACAGGGGGGCGCCTTAGTCCCTACACCTTC
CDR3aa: CAISLGTGGRLSPYTF

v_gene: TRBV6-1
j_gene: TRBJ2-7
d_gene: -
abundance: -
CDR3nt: TGTGCCAGCAGTTGGGACACCTTGGGCGAGCAGTACTTC
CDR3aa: CASSWDTLGEQYF

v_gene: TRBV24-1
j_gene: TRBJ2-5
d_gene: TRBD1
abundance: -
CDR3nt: TGTGCCACCAGTGACCCTCGGTCGACAGGGGAGACCCAGTACTTC
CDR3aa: CATSDPRSTGETQYF

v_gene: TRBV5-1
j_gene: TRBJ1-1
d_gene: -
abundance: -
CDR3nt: TGCGCCAGCAGCTTGGTGGACAGGAACACTGAAGCTTTCTTT
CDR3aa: CASSLVDRNTEAFF

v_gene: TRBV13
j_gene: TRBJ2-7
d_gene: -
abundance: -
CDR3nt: TGTGCCAGCAGCTTGGTAGATGCGAAAGAGCAGTACTTC
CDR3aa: CASSLVDAKEQYF

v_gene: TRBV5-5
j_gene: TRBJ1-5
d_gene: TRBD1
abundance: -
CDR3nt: TGTGCCAGCAGCCGCACTTTCGGGACAGGGGATGATCAGCCCCAGCATTTT
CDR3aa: CASSRTFGTGDDQPQHF

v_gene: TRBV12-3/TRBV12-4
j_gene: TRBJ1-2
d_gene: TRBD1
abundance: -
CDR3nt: TGTGCCAGCAGGACCACAGGGGCCGGTGGCTACACCTTC
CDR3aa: CASRTTGAGGYTF

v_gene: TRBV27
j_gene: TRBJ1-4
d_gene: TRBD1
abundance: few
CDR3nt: TGTGCCAGCAGTTCCGGGACAGGGTTTGAAAAACTGTTTTTT
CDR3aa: CASSSGTGFEKLFF

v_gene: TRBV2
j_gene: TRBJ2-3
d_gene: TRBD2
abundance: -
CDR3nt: TGTGCCAGCACGCGGGAGGGGGCTAGCACAGATACGCAGTATTTT
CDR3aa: CASTREGASTDTQYF

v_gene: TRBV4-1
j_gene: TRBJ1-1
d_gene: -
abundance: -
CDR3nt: TGCGCCAGCAGCCCCCGACTGCCGAACGGGAACACTGAAGCTTTCTTT
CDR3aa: CASSPRLPNGNTEAFF

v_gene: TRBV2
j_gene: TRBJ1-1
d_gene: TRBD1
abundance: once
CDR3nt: TGTGCCAGCAGGCCAACAGGGGGCAGGAACACTGAAGCTTTCTTT
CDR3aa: CASRPTGGRNTEAFF

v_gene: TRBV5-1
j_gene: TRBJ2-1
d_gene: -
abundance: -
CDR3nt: TGCGCCAGCAGCTTGGCCCCAACGGGAGCAAGAAATGAGCAGTTCTTC
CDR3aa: CASSLAPTGARNEQFF

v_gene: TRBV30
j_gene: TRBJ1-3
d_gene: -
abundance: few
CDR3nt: TGTGCCTGGAGTGTGTACTCTGGAAACACCATATATTTT
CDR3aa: CAWSVYSGNTIYF

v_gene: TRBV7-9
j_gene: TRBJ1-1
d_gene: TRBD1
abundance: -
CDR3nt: TGTGCCAGCAGCCTCGACAGGGGCACTGAAGCTTTCTTT
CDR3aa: CASSLDRGTEAFF

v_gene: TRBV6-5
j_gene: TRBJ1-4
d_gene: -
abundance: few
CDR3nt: TGTGCCAGCAGTCTCCTGGGGGGTGAAAAACTGTTTTTT
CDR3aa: CASSLLGGEKLFF

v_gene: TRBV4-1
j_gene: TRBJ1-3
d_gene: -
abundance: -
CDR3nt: TGCGCCAGCAGCCAAGCGGGAAACACCATATATTTT
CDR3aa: CASSQAGNTIYF

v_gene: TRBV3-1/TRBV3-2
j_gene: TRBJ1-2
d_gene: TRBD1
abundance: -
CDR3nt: TGTGCCAGCAGCCAAGATTGGGGGACAGGGAATGACTACACCTTC
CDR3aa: CASSQDWGTGNDYTF

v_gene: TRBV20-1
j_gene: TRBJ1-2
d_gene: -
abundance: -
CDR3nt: TGCAGTGCTATAGTCGGTTATGGCTACACCTTC
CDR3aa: CSAIVGYGYTF

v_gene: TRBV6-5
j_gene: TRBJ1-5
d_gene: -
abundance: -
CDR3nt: TGTGCCAGCAGTAGGGGGAGCCGCAATCAGCCCCAGCATTTT
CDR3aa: CASSRGSRNQPQHF

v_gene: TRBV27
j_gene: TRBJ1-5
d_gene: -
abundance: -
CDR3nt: TGTGCCAGTTCCGGCGGGGTAGTGTATGGTCAGCCCCAGCATTTT
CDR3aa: CASSGGVVYGQPQHF

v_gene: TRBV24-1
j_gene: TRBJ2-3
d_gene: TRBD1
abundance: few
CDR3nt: TGTGCCACCAGCACCAGGACAGGGGGAGCAGATACGCAGTATTTT
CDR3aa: CATSTRTGGADTQYF

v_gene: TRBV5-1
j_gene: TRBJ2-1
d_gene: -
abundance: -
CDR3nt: TGCGCCAGCTCCCCCCCCGACAATGAGCAGTTCTTC
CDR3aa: CASSPPDNEQFF

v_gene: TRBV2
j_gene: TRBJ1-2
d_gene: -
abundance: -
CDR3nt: TGTGCCAGCAGTGAATGGGAGGGGAACTATGGCTACACCTTC
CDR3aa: CASSEWEGNYGYTF

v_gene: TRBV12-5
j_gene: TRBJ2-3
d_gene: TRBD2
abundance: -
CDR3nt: TGTGCTAGTGCCTCAGGAAAAGCGGGAGGGCAAGATACGCAGTATTTT
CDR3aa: CASASGKAGGQDTQYF

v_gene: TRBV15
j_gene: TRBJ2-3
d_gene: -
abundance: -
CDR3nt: TGTGCCACCAGCAGAGGTACCGGGGGAACAGATACGCAGTATTTT
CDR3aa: CATSRGTGGTDTQYF

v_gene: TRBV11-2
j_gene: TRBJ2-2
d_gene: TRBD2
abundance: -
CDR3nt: TGTGCCAGCAGCCTCCGGACTAGCGGGATGAACACCGGGGAGCTGTTTTTT
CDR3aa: CASSLRTSGMNTGELFF

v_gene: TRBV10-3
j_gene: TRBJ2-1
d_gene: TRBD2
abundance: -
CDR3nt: TGTGCCATCAGTGGCGGGGCTAGCGGGACGAATAATGAGCAGTTCTTC
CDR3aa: CAISGGASGTNNEQFF

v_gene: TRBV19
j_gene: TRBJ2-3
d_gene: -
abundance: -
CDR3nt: TGTGCCACCAGAGGTACTAGTGTTAGTACAGATACGCAGTATTTT
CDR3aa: CATRGTSVSTDTQYF

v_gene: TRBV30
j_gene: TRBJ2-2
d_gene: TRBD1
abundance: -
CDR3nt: TGTGCCCGCGGGACAGGGAGGTACACCGGGGAGCTGTTTTTT
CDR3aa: CARGTGRYTGELFF

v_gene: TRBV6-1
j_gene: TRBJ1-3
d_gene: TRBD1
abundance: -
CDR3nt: TGTGCCAGCAGTGCCCCCAGGACAGGGGGCAGGGGAAACACCATATATTTT
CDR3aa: CASSAPRTGGRGNTIYF

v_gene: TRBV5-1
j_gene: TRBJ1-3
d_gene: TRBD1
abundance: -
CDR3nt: TGCGCCAGCAGCTTGGACAGGGGAGCTGGAAACACCATATATTTT
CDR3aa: CASSLDRGAGNTIYF

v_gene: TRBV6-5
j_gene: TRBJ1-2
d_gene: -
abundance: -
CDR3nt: TGTGCCAGCAGTTACTCGAGAACAGTCCCGGTCTACACCTTC
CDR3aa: CASSYSRTVPVYTF

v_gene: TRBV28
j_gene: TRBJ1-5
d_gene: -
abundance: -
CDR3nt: TGTGCCAGCAACCTAGCGGCCTTGGGCAATCAGCCCCAGCATTTT
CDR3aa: CASNLAALGNQPQHF

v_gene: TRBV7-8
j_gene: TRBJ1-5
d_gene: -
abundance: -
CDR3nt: TGTGCCAGCAGCTTAGCGGGGCAGGCCAATCAGCCCCAGCATTTT
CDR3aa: CASSLAGQANQPQHF

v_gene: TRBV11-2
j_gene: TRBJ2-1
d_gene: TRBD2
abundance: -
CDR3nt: TGTGCCAGCAGCTTGGCCCCGACTAGCGGGGGGGCCGGTGAGCAGTTCTTC
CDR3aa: CASSLAPTSGGAGEQFF

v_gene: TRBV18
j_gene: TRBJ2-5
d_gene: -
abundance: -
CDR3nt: TGTGCCAGCTCACCTCAGGGGGGAGTACAGACCCAGTACTTC
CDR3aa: CASSPQGGVQTQYF

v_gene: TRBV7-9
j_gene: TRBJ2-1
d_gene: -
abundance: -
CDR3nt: TGTGCCAGCAGCTTAAACATCAATGAGCAGTTCTTC
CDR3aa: CASSLNINEQFF

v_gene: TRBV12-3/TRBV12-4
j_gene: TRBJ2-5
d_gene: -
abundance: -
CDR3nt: TGTGCCAGCAGTCGGGGGATGGCAGAGACCCAGTACTTC
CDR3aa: CASSRGMAETQYF

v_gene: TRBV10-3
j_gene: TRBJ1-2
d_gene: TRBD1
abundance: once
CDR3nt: TGTGCCATCAAGGCTGGGACAGCACTACTCTATGGCTACACCTTC
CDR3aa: CAIKAGTALLYGYTF

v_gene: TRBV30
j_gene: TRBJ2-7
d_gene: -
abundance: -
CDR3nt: TGTGCCTGGAGTGGGGACATCTCCTACGAGCAGTACTTC
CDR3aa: CAWSGDISYEQYF

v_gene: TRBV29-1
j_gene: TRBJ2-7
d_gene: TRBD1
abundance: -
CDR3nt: TGCAGCGCTGGGACAGGTTCCTACGAGCAGTACTTC
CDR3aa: CSAGTGSYEQYF

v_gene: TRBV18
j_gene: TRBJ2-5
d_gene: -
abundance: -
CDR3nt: TGTGCCAGCTCCCCCGGACATAATCAAGAGTCCCAGTACTTC
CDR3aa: CASSPGHNQESQYF

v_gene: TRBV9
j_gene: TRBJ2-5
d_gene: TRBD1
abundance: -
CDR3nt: TGTGCCAGCAGCTCCTCAACAGGGGGACAAGAGACCCAGTACTTC
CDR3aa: CASSSSTGGQETQYF

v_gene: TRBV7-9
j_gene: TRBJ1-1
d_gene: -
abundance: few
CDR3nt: TGTGCCAGCAGACGCCCAGAGAACACTGAAGCTTTCTTT
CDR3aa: CASRRPENTEAFF

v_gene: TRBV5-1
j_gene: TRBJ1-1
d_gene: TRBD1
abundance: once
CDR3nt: TGCGCCAGCAGCTTGTCGTGGACAGGGGGATTGAACACTGAAGCTTTCTTT
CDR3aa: CASSLSWTGGLNTEAFF

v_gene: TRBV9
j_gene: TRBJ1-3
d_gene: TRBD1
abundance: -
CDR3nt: TGTGCCAGCAGCGTAGTGGGACAGGGGGTTGGAAACACCATATATTTT
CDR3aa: CASSVVGQGVGNTIYF

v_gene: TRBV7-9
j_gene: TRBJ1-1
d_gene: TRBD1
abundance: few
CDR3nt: TGTGCCAGCAGCTCCCCACTACAGGGGTCGGACGAAGCTTTCTTT
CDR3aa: CASSSPLQGSDEAFF

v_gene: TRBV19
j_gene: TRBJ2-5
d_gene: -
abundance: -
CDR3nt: TGTGCCAGTAGTATTTTAGCGTGGGAGACCCAGTACTTC
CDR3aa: CASSILAWETQYF

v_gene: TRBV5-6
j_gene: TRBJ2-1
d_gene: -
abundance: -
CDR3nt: TGTGCCAGCAGCTCCATACAGATTAACTCCTACAATGAGCAGTTCTTC
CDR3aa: CASSSIQINSYNEQFF

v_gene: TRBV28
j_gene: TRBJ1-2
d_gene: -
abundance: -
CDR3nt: TGTGCCAGCAGTTCGGGGAGGGGTCATGGCTACACCTTC
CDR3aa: CASSSGRGHGYTF

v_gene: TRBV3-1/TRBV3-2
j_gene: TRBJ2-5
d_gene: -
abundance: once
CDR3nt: TGTGCCAGCAGCCATGGACAGCAAGAGACCCAGTACTTC
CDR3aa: CASSHGQQETQYF

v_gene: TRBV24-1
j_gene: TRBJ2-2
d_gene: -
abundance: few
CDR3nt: TGTGCCACCACGTCAGTAAACACCGGGGAGCTGTTTTTT
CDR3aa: CATTSVNTGELFF

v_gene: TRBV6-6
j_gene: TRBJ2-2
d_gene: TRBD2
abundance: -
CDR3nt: TGTGCCACCAGTTTTCTAGCGGGGTACACCGGGGAGCTGTTTTTT
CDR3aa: CATSFLAGYTGELFF

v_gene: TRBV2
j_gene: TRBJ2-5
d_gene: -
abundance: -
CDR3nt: TGTGCCAGCAGCGGACCGGGACTGACCAAAGAGACCCAGTACTTC
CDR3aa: CASSGPGLTKETQYF

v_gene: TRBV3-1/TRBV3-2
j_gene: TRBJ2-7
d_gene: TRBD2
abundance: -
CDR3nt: TGTGCCAGCAGCCTCCCGGGACTAGCGGGATATGAGCAGTACTTC
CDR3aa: CASSLPGLAGYEQYF